These 32 T cell receptor beta chains originate from one sample sequenced in a study of blood T cell repertoires in COVID-19. Sequenced by immunoSEQ multiplex PCR; TCRdb stores in-frame clones only, minus some. Altogether a few hundred thousand clones are present, around 85% being singletons, with the ten largest covering 3.5% to 4%. The sample consisted of peripheral blood. These receptor sequences come from a woman aged 18-29 years with acute or convalescent COVID-19.

The V and J genes are TRBV5-6 and TRBJ1-6, with D possibly matching TRBD1 (5 bases). Germline CDR1 and CDR2: SGHDT and YYEEEE. CDR3 length: 14 residues. Trimming stripped 4 bases from V and 8 bases from J, with 13 bases between. In nucleotides, the CDR3 is TGTGCCAGCAGCCAGGGACTTACGGATTCACCCCTCCACTTT. It specifies CASSQGLTDSPLHF.

The rearrangement links TRBV28 to TRBJ2-1, with D possibly being TRBD1 (6 bases). This CDR3 is built from 14 residues. CDR1 and CDR2 (germline): MDHEN, SYDVKM. Trimming took 3 bases from V and 5 from J, leaving 11 bases between them. The CDR3 nucleotides are TGTGCCAGCAGTTTTACAGGGTCGGACAATGAGCAGTTCTTC. It yields the protein CASSFTGSDNEQFF.

The chain couples TRBV5-1 to TRBJ2-7, with D maybe TRBD2 (6 bases). V gave up 3 bases and J gave up 3 bases, with 16 bases separating them. Per germline, CDR1 SGHRS and CDR2 YFSETQ. The CDR3 covers 15 residues. The CDR3 loop is CASSSPEGGFYEQYF. DNA of the CDR3: TGCGCCAGCAGCTCCCCGGAGGGCGGGTTCTACGAGCAGTACTTC. The variable domain in full, completed from reference TRBV5-1 and TRBJ2-7, reads KAGVTQTPRYLIKTRGQQVTLSCSPISGHRSVSWYQQTPGQGLQFLFEYFSETQRNKGNFPGRFSGRQFSNSRSEMNVSTLELGDSALYLCASSSPEGGFYEQYFGPGTRLTVT.

V and J are TRBV9 and TRBJ2-2; tentatively, D is TRBD2 (6 bases). CDR3 length equals 14 residues. Germline assignment: CDR1 SGDLS and CDR2 YYNGEE. V lost 4 bases and J 6 bases, leaving 13 bases between the germline ends. This CDR3 reads CASSPPGSAGELFF. The CDR3 DNA is TGTGCCAGCAGCCCCCCCGGGAGCGCCGGGGAGCTGTTTTTT. Drawing the rest from reference TRBV9 and TRBJ2-2, the complete variable domain is DSGVTQTPKHLITATGQRVTLRCSPRSGDLSVYWYQQSLDQGLQFLIQYYNGEERAKGNILERFSAQQFPDLHSELNLSSLELGDSALYFCASSPPGSAGELFFGEGSRLTVL.

The rearrangement links TRBV27 to TRBJ1-5; D remains unclear. From germline, CDR1 is MNHEY and CDR2 SMNVEV (reference sequence). The CDR3 spans 13 residues. V was clipped by 9 bases and J by 0 bases, with 9 bases between them. CDR3 residues: CASTRVSNQPQHF. CDR3 nucleotide sequence: TGTGCCAGTACTCGGGTTAGCAATCAGCCCCAGCATTTT.

This clone was found once. The chain uses TRBV19 and TRBJ1-2; unclear D gene. V lost 3 bases and J 6 bases, leaving 17 bases between the germline ends. CDR3 length: 15 amino acids. CDR1 is LNHDA and CDR2 is SQIVND in the germline V gene (reference sequence). This CDR3 reads CASSIFTLAADGYTF. The CDR3 DNA follows: TGTGCCAGTAGTATCTTCACCCTGGCAGCGGATGGCTACACCTTC.

The chain employs TRBV11-2 and TRBJ1-2, with unresolved D. Per germline, CDR1 SGHAT and CDR2 FQNNGV. The CDR3 spans 14 residues. V lost 4 bases and J lost 4, with 13 bases in between. CDR3 in DNA: TGTGCCAGCAGCTCCGGGTACGGCACCTATGGCTACACCTTC. Its translation is CASSSGYGTYGYTF.

The rearrangement links TRBV4-1 to TRBJ2-2; D is undetermined. V was trimmed by 1 base and J by 6 bases, leaving 6 bases between them. Germline CDR1 is MGHRA and CDR2 is YSYEKL. The CDR3 is made up of 13 amino acids. For the CDR3, the DNA is TGCGCCAGCAGCCAAGGAGTCCCCGGGGAGCTGTTTTTT. Its translation is CASSQGVPGELFF.

The V call is TRBV6-5, the J call TRBJ1-2; D possibly corresponds to TRBD1 (5 bases). In germline, CDR1 is MNHEY, CDR2 SVGAGI. V was trimmed by 0 bases and J by 6 bases, leaving 14 bases between them. The CDR3 contains 15 residues. The CDR3 DNA is TGTGCCAGCAGTTACTCTTTCCAGGGCGATGATGGCTACACCTTC. The encoded protein is CASSYSFQGDDGYTF.

This sequence joins TRBV10-3 and TRBJ1-1, with a weak D call TRBD1 (5 bases). Germline CDR1 and CDR2: ENHRY and SYGVKD. This CDR3 has 14 residues. Trimming pared 7 bases from V and 1 base from J, leaving 13 bases between. CDR3 nucleotides: TGTGCCATCACCCCGGACATCCGGAACACTGAAGCTTTCTTT. This codes for CAITPDIRNTEAFF.

The CDR3 DNA reads TGTGCCAGCAGCGCGGACAGGGGGAAGTACGAGCAGTACTTC. Translation gives CASSADRGKYEQYF. The V gene is TRBV7-9, the J gene TRBJ2-7; 10 positions agree with TRBD1. Germline-derived CDR1 and CDR2 are SEHNR and FQNEAQ (reference sequence). The J segment lost 4 bases and the V segment lost 5 bases, leaving 5 bases of the junction unmatched. CDR3 length: 14 amino acids.

The rearrangement joins TRBV7-2 to TRBJ2-2; perhaps TRBD2 as D (5 bases). Germline V CDR1 and CDR2: SGHTA, FQGNSA. This CDR3 has 15 amino acids. V was shortened by 5 bases and J by 1 base, with 11 bases between the two germline ends. CDR3 sequence reads: CASSHAGVNTGELFF. The CDR3 DNA reads TGTGCCAGCAGCCACGCCGGGGTGAACACCGGGGAGCTGTTTTTT.

The V gene is TRBV6-1, the J gene TRBJ1-5; possibly TRBD1 for D (6 bases). This CDR3 spans 16 amino acids. Germline CDR1 and CDR2: MNHNS and SASEGT. V gave up 1 base and J gave up 0 bases, with 10 bases separating them. CDR3 DNA: TGTGCCAGCAGTGAAGAACAGGGAAGTAGCAATCAGCCCCAGCATTTT. Residues: CASSEEQGSSNQPQHF.

This chain joins TRBV15 and TRBJ2-5; 9 bases are a match to TRBD2. The trim removed 3 bases at V and 6 bases at J, leaving 8 bases unmatched. Germline V gene data show CDR1 as LNHNV and CDR2 as YYDKDF (reference sequence). The length of the CDR3 is 15 residues. This CDR3 reads CATSRARGGAKTQYF. The CDR3 DNA reads as TGTGCCACCAGCAGGGCTCGCGGGGGGGCAAAGACCCAGTACTTC.

The chain is built from TRBV30 and TRBJ2-3; TRBD2 matches 8 bases. This CDR3 contains 17 residues. In germline, CDR1 is GTSNPN, CDR2 SVGIG (reference sequence). Trimming cost V 3 bases and J 4 bases; bases outside gene matches: 15. The CDR3 DNA reads as TGTGCCTGGAGGGTATTTGCTGGCGGGGGGCCCCCAGATACGCAGTATTTT. It translates to CAWRVFAGGGPPDTQYF.

The chain combines TRBV12-5 with TRBJ1-4, with 9 bases lining up with TRBD1. The germline gives CDR1 LGHNT, CDR2 FRNRAP. V trimming: 6 bases; J trimming: 8 bases; junction bases outside the gene matches: 7. This CDR3 is built from 14 residues. The CDR3 nucleotides read TGTGCTAGTGGACCTACAGGGGGCAGGGAAAAACTGTTTTTT. Its protein product is CASGPTGGREKLFF. Using reference TRBV12-5 and TRBJ1-4 for the parts outside the CDR3, the full variable domain is DARVTQTPRHKVTEMGQEVTMRCQPILGHNTVFWYRQTMMQGLELLAYFRNRAPLDDSGMPKDRFSAEMPDATLATLKIQPSEPRDSAVYFCASGPTGGREKLFFGSGTQLSVL.

V is TRBV7-8 and J is TRBJ1-2; D possibly corresponds to TRBD1 (6 bases). The V and J ends lost 4 bases and 5 bases respectively, with 11 bases between them. Germline V gene data show CDR1 as SGHVS and CDR2 as FQNEAQ. The CDR3 has 13 residues. Here the CDR3 reads CASSSGQLYGYTF. In DNA, the CDR3 is TGTGCCAGCAGCTCAGGACAGCTTTATGGCTACACCTTC.

The V gene is TRBV29-1, the J gene TRBJ1-1; D perhaps matches TRBD1 (5 bases). Germline values: CDR1 SQVTM, CDR2 ANQGSEA. This CDR3 has 12 residues. The V and J ends lost 1 base and 11 bases respectively, with 14 bases between them. CDR3 DNA: TGCAGCGTTGAAGCGGTTAAGAAGGGGGCTTTCTTT. Protein product: CSVEAVKKGAFF.

The rearrangement joins TRBV7-3 to TRBJ2-3; tentative D call: TRBD2 (5 bases). The CDR3 contains 16 residues. Germline V lookup: CDR1 SGHTA, CDR2 FQGTGA. Trimming took 6 bases from V and 0 from J, leaving 16 bases between them. In nucleotides, the CDR3 is TGTGCCAGCAGTACAGCGAGCGGCCTTAGCACAGATACGCAGTATTTT. Translating gives CASSTASGLSTDTQYF.

V usage is TRBV28 and J usage is TRBJ2-1; D might be TRBD2 (5 bases). The CDR3 is made up of 14 amino acids. Germline V CDR1 and CDR2: MDHEN, SYDVKM. Trimming took 5 bases from V and 5 from J, leaving 13 bases between them. The DNA for the CDR3 is TGTGCCAGCAGTCTCCGGACTCGAAACAATGAGCAGTTCTTC. As protein: CASSLRTRNNEQFF.

The chain is built from TRBV5-1 and TRBJ2-1; 11 nucleotides match TRBD2. This CDR3 contains 16 residues. CDR1 and CDR2 from the germline V gene are SGHRS and YFSETQ. The ends lost 0 bases at V and 8 bases at J; junction bases unmatched: 7. CDR3 nucleotide sequence: TGCGCCAGCAGCTTGGCGGGTAGCGGGGGGGCCGATGAGCAGTTCTTC. This translates into CASSLAGSGGADEQFF.

This sequence joins TRBV11-2 and TRBJ1-6, with a tentative D call TRBD1 (5 bases). V dropped 0 bases and J dropped 3 bases, with 9 bases sitting between them. Germline V gives CDR1 SGHAT, CDR2 FQNNGV. There are 16 residues in the CDR3. The CDR3 here is CASSLERTIYNSPLHF. CDR3 nucleotide sequence: TGTGCCAGCAGCTTAGAACGGACAATCTATAATTCACCCCTCCACTTT.

The chain carries TRBV19 and TRBJ1-5, with TRBD1 identical over 8 bases. In germline, CDR1 is LNHDA, CDR2 SQIVND (reference sequence). Germline trimming cut 6 bases from V and 2 bases from J; bases unmatched to any gene: 9. This CDR3 has 16 residues. The CDR3 sequence is CASSPGGPWGNQPQHF. CDR3 DNA sequence: TGTGCCAGTAGCCCAGGGGGCCCCTGGGGCAATCAGCCCCAGCATTTT.

This clone appeared a few times. This chain joins TRBV5-8 and TRBJ1-4; 8 bases line up with TRBD1. Losses at the gene ends were 2 bases for V and 7 bases for J; bases not matched to a gene: 4. CDR3 size: 14 residues. Germline V gene data show CDR1 as SGHTS and CDR2 as YDEGEE. The CDR3 here is CASSFGQGSEKLFF. The CDR3 DNA is TGTGCCAGCAGCTTTGGACAGGGAAGTGAAAAACTGTTTTTT. Looking up the rest from reference TRBV5-8 and TRBJ1-4 gives the full variable domain: EAGVTQSPTHLIKTRGQQATLRCSPISGHTSVYWYQQALGLGLQFLLWYDEGEERNRGNFPPRFSGRQFPNYSSELNVNALELEDSALYLCASSFGQGSEKLFFGSGTQLSVL.

This clone was counted a single time. J is TRBJ1-2 and V is TRBV5-1, with D unclear. The CDR3 extends over 12 amino acids. V lost 3 bases and J lost 8, with 11 bases in between. Germline values: CDR1 SGHRS, CDR2 YFSETQ. In DNA, the CDR3 is TGCGCCAGCAGCTCCGAGGGCGCGGGCTACACCTTC. It is translated as CASSSEGAGYTF. Drawing the rest from reference TRBV5-1 and TRBJ1-2, the complete variable domain is KAGVTQTPRYLIKTRGQQVTLSCSPISGHRSVSWYQQTPGQGLQFLFEYFSETQRNKGNFPGRFSGRQFSNSRSEMNVSTLELGDSALYLCASSSEGAGYTFGSGTRLTVV.

V usage is TRBV5-1 and J usage is TRBJ2-2; a weak D match, TRBD1 (6 bases). The CDR3 sequence is 17 residues long. V was cut by 0 bases and J by 5 bases, with 17 bases left in between. Germline CDR1 reads SGHRS; CDR2 reads YFSETQ. The CDR3 spells CASSLVSPGAETGELFF. Written as DNA, the CDR3 is TGCGCCAGCAGCTTGGTTTCCCCAGGGGCGGAGACCGGGGAGCTGTTTTTT.

The chain uses TRBV6-6 and TRBJ2-1; 7 nucleotides align to TRBD1. CDR1 and CDR2 from the germline V gene are MNHNY and SVGAGI (reference sequence). CDR3 length: 14 residues. J gave up 7 bases and V 4 bases, and 7 bases lay outside the gene matches. CDR3 amino acids: CASSSLDRENEQFF. The CDR3, as DNA: TGTGCCAGCAGTTCCCTCGACAGGGAAAATGAGCAGTTCTTC.

The chain links TRBV18 to TRBJ1-1, with a possible D match to TRBD1 (5 bases). Germline CDR1 and CDR2: KGHSH and LQKENI. Trimming shortened V by 3 bases and J by 4 bases, and 12 bases separated the two germline ends. CDR3 size: 14 residues. DNA of the CDR3: TGTGCCAGCTCACCGCGACAGAGAGGCACTGAAGCTTTCTTT. It is translated as CASSPRQRGTEAFF.

CDR3 coding DNA: TGTGCCAGCTCACCAGTGGGGGGTTCATACAATGAGCAGTTCTTC. This sequence encodes CASSPVGGSYNEQFF. The chain uses TRBV18 and TRBJ2-1, with a weak D call TRBD2 (6 bases). CDR3 length: 15 residues. The germline CDR1 and CDR2 sequences are KGHSH and LQKENI. Trimming stripped 2 bases from V and 4 bases from J, with 12 bases between.

This clone showed up just a few times. CDR3 DNA: TGTGCCAGCAGTTTTGGGGCAGGAAATGAAAAACTGTTTTTT. It codes for CASSFGAGNEKLFF. This chain connects TRBV27 to TRBJ1-4, with D perhaps matching TRBD1 (5 bases). Germline V gene lookup returns CDR1 MNHEY and CDR2 SMNVEV (reference sequence). The CDR3 covers 14 residues. Trimming pared 3 bases from V and 5 bases from J, leaving 10 bases between.

The genes are TRBV7-2 and TRBJ1-2; maybe TRBD1 (6 bases). Germline CDR1 reads SGHTA; CDR2 reads FQGNSA. This CDR3 has 15 residues. The V gene lost 1 base and the J gene lost 2 bases, with 11 bases spanning the gap. The CDR3 DNA follows: TGTGCCAGCAGCTTAGGAGGGACACTCAACTATGGCTACACCTTC. Translating it yields CASSLGGTLNYGYTF.

V and J are TRBV24-1 and TRBJ1-2, with 8 positions matching TRBD1. V was clipped by 6 bases and J by 8 bases; unmatched bases: 1. Germline V gene data show CDR1 as KGHDR and CDR2 as SFDVKD. The CDR3 totals 11 residues. CDR3 coding DNA: TGTGCCACCAGTACAGGGGGAGGCTACACCTTC. It encodes CATSTGGGYTF.